The sequence of this T cell receptor beta chain was determined in a study of shared clonotypes between healthy human individuals. Study observations and caveats: In having few donors, the study represented limited genetic and exposure-history diversity.

Recent vaccinations or acute infections were absent in the healthy HIV-negative adult donors. J gave up 2 bases and V 5 bases, and 14 bases lay outside the gene matches. The CDR3 consists of 19 residues. The germline V gene has CDR1 SNHLY and CDR2 FYNNEI. Comment on this clone: Its cognate antigen is unknown.

Deep was the level used in running the assay. The data were produced by immunoSEQ multiplex PCR, yet TCRdb's version contains in-frame clones alone and is incomplete. The data hold about 2 million clones, with about 95% observed a single time. The clonotype was recovered from a man aged 18 to 30 in good health. Sequenced input: naive CD4+ T cells sorted from blood. The subset is: CD45RA+ positively selected. This sequence joins TRBV2 and TRBJ2-5; 13 nucleotides match TRBD2. CDR3 nucleotide sequence: TGTGCCAGCAGTACCAACCGCCTGACTAGCGGGGGGCCGCAAGAGACCCAGTACTTC. Amino acids: CASSTNRLTSGGPQETQYF. Full variable domain (outside the CDR3, taken from reference TRBV2 and TRBJ2-5): EPEVTQTPSHQVTQMGQEVILRCVPISNHLYFYWYRQILGQKVEFLVSFYNNEISEKSEIFDDQFSVERPDGSNFTLKIRSTKLEDSAMYFCASSTNRLTSGGPQETQYFGPGTRLLVL.